Listed here is a single T cell receptor beta chain. The antigen remains unidentified. The record originates from a study of cytomegalovirus exposure and HLA in healthy donors. Germline-derived CDR1 and CDR2 are GTSNPN and SVGIG (reference sequence). V dropped 0 bases and J dropped 10 bases, with 16 bases sitting between them. This CDR3 contains 15 residues. Amplification used 60 Vbeta primers and 13 Jbeta primers. Using immunoSEQ multiplex PCR, the repertoire was profiled, and TCRdb retains in-frame clones only, with some absent. The repertoire includes roughly 200,000 clones, roughly 79% of them detected once, and about 2.9% sits in the top ten. Findings and limits, study-wide: A few V segments could not be told apart, such as TRBV6-2 and TRBV6-3, and were left out. Donor immune exposure was known only as CMV serostatus. Later on, analysis showed that most CMV-associated TCR beta chains appeared to be HLA-restricted.

Donors had nominal health at sampling but likely had unrecorded immune exposures. This TCR came from a male donor in good health and CMV-seronegative. V and J are TRBV30 and TRBJ1-6; TRBD1 might be the D (6 bases). Sequencing was carried out using PBMCs. CDR3 region: CAWSVLVGQGSPLHF. The DNA of the CDR3 is TGTGCCTGGAGTGTACTTGTCGGGCAGGGGTCACCCCTCCACTTT.